The source of this T cell receptor (beta chain) is a study of vaccination and CD4 T cells after COVID-19. Study-wide background: PCR on nasal swabs identified SARS-CoV-2 in convalescent patients, of whom fewer than 10 were mild and one severe. Each individual in the study obtained two doses of BNT162b2 or mRNA-1273 vaccine.

Documented treatment: approximately nine-day PBMC culture with coronavirus spike peptide pools or control peptides (ViraFEST assay). This clonotype has only a few counts. The antigen is not known. This CDR3 contains 19 residues. V was clipped by 5 bases and J by 0 bases, with 23 bases between them. Germline lookup yields CDR1 SNHLY and CDR2 FYNNEI. CD4+ T cells that had been cultured provided DNA sequenced with the Oncomine TCR Beta short-read assay. TCRdb re-derived calls from the PCR reads in MiXCR, one entry per CDR3 protein. This table has 15,000 or so distinct CDR3 sequences, about 55% appearing once.

The V call is TRBV2, the J call TRBJ1-5, with D perhaps TRBD1 (5 bases). The material was CD4+ T cells from blood, cultured in vitro, obtained before SARS-CoV-2 vaccination. The sequence came from a human donor who had recovered from COVID-19. Here the CDR3 reads CASSPDRKWGSYSNQPQHF. Here the CDR3 DNA reads TGTGCCAGCAGTCCGGATCGTAAGTGGGGCTCTTATAGCAATCAGCCCCAGCATTTT.